Each of the 7 T cell receptor beta chains below was sequenced from the same sample in a study of tumor and adjacent non-tumor tissue in lung cancer (dated by TCRdb to the late 2010s). RNA was extracted from bulk unsorted tissue and checked for quality with a NanoDrop ND-1000 and an Agilent 2100. For the normal lung samples, distant non-tumor tissue was collected more than 3 cm away from the tumor edge. Library method: multiplex PCR. TCRdb lists the instrument as Illumina HiSeq 2500. TCRbeta libraries were constructed through three rounds of nested PCR with primers (Table S4) according to protocols adapted from ARM-PCR. The public reads were quality trimmed at Q25 with fastp and then assembled into clones with MiXCR by TCRdb, keeping productive beta chains. Records with the same CDR3 protein are collapsed into one entry carrying the most frequent genes and DNA. The table for this sample lists 75,000 to 80,000 distinct CDR3 sequences; more than 65% of them were counted only once. The top ten hold approximately 40% of the sample.

Sequenced sample: distant non-tumor lung tissue. Receptor source: a man in his sixties or seventies with non-small cell lung cancer.

This chain connects TRBV5-1 to TRBJ2-5; possibly TRBD2 for D (6 bases). Per the germline V gene, CDR1 is SGHRS and CDR2 is YFSETQ. V lost 5 bases and J lost 3, with 26 bases in between. This CDR3 is built from 18 residues. CDR3 DNA: TGCGCCAGCAGTTTGTTGAGTTTGGGACTCACTGGGGAAGAGACCCAGTACTTC. It specifies CASSLLSLGLTGEETQYF. Full variable domain (outside the CDR3, taken from reference TRBV5-1 and TRBJ2-5): KAGVTQTPRYLIKTRGQQVTLSCSPISGHRSVSWYQQTPGQGLQFLFEYFSETQRNKGNFPGRFSGRQFSNSRSEMNVSTLELGDSALYLCASSLLSLGLTGEETQYFGPGTRLLVL.

The chain carries TRBV20-1 and TRBJ2-1, with D perhaps TRBD2 (6 bases). Trimming cost V 7 bases and J 10 bases, with 26 bases left between them. CDR3 size: 15 residues. Germline V gives CDR1 DFQATT, CDR2 SNEGSKA (reference sequence). The CDR3 protein is CSVSARGNYNREQFF. The CDR3 DNA follows: TGCAGTGTTTCGGCCCGGGGGAATTACAATAGGGAGCAGTTCTTC.

Worth noting for this clonotype: Sequence at one end of the junction differs from germline and may be a read error. The V gene is TRBV6-6, the J gene TRBJ2-3; the D is unclear. CDR1 MNHNY and CDR2 SVGAGI come from the germline V gene (reference sequence). The CDR3 has 13 residues. The DNA for the CDR3 is TGTGCCAGTAGTTACTCGCTTGCAAATACGCAGTATTTT. Its translation: CASSYSLANTQYF.

This clonotype showed up many times. This chain uses TRBV6-5 with TRBJ2-7, with unresolved D. The CDR3 consists of 13 residues. Trimming cost V 5 bases and J 7 bases, with 15 bases left between them. The germline CDR1 and CDR2 sequences are MNHEY and SVGAGI. The CDR3 DNA reads TGTGCCAGCAGTCCTACAGTGAGGCGTGAGCAGTACTTC. This translates into CASSPTVRREQYF.

The rearrangement links TRBV25-1 to TRBJ1-1; unclear D gene. CDR3 size: 14 residues. In germline, CDR1 is MGHDK, CDR2 SYGVNS. Between the trimmed V and J ends, which lost 3 bases and 6 bases, there was a span of 14 bases. CDR3 residues: CASSDGLPNSEAFF. The DNA for the CDR3 is TGTGCCAGCAGTGATGGCCTGCCTAACTCTGAAGCTTTCTTT.

About this clonotype: A read error may explain this, as a much larger clone is one base away. The chain uses TRBV6-2 or TRBV6-3 and TRBJ1-5; 7 bases are a match to TRBD1. From germline, CDR1 is MNHEY and CDR2 SVGEGT. There are 18 residues in the CDR3. In DNA, the CDR3 is TGTGCCAGTTTTAGCTACCAGGGGGGACCTTATAGCAATCAGTCCCAGCATTTT. Residues: CASFSYQGGPYSNQSQHF.

A note on this clonotype: Because the CDR3 is missing its conserved closing phenylalanine or tryptophan, this is likely a read error. The rearrangement joins TRBV10-2 to TRBJ1-6; unclear D gene. This CDR3 contains 16 residues. Germline V gene data show CDR1 as WSHSY and CDR2 as SAAADI. This CDR3 reads CTSSSRLGVNNSPLHI. The CDR3 region has the DNA TGCACCAGCAGCTCACGATTGGGCGTTAATAATTCACCCCTCCACATT.